The clone carrying this TCR beta chain was counted once. Its antigen is as yet unknown. TCRdb's copy holds only in-frame clones and misses some; the assay was immunoSEQ multiplex PCR. Of around 16,000 clones listed, just under 80% are singletons. The data stem from a study of somatic mutations in cytotoxic T cells in rheumatoid arthritis. Study background: No treatment had yet been given when patient blood (around 30 ml EDTA) was drawn, right after diagnosis.

Study conclusions and caveats: A single CD8+ clone exceeded 20% of CD8+ cells in about an eighth of the roughly 60 patients. Antigen targets of the expanded CD8+ clones remained unidentified.

Trimming removed 5 bases at V and 7 bases at J, with 19 bases between. CDR3 length: 15 amino acids. Germline CDR1 is SGHTA and CDR2 is FQGTGA. Isolation of the CD4+ and CD8+ populations was accomplished via positive magnetic bead selection, with purity assessed by flow cytometry. This TCR was recovered from an adult with rheumatoid arthritis. Sequencing used CD8+ T cells sorted from blood. V usage is TRBV7-3 and J usage is TRBJ2-3; TRBD1 is a possible D gene (6 bases). The CDR3 region has the DNA TGTGCCAGCAGCGACGGAAGCTTAAGGGGGAATACGCAGTATTTT. Amino acids: CASSDGSLRGNTQYF.